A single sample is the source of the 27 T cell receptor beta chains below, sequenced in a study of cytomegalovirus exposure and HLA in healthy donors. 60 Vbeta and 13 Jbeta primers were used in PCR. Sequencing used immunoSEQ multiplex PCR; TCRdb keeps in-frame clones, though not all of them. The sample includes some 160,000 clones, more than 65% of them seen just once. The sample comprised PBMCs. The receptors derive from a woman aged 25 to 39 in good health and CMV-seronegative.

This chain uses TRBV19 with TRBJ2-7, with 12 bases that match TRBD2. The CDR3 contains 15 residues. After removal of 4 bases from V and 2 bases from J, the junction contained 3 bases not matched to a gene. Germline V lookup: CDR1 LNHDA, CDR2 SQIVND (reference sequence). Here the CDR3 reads CASSSRTSGAYEQYF. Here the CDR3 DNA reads TGTGCCAGTAGTAGCAGGACTAGCGGGGCCTACGAGCAGTACTTC.

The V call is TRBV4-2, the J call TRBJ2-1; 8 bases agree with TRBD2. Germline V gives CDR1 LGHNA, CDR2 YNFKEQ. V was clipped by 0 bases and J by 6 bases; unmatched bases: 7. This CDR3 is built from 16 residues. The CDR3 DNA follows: TGTGCCAGCAGCCAAGATTGGGGACTAGTAGGCAATGAGCAGTTCTTC. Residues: CASSQDWGLVGNEQFF.

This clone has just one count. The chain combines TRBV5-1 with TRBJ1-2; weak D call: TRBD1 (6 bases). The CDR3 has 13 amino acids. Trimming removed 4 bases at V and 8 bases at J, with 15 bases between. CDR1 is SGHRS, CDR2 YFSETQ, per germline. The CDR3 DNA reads TGCGCCAGCAGCCCTACAGGGTTAGAAGGCTACACCTTC. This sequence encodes CASSPTGLEGYTF.

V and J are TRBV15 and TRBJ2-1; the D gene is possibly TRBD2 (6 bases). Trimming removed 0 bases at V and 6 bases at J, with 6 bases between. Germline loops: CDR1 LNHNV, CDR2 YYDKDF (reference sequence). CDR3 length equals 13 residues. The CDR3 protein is CATSRERGNEQFF. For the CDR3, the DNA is TGTGCCACCAGCAGAGAGCGGGGCAATGAGCAGTTCTTC.

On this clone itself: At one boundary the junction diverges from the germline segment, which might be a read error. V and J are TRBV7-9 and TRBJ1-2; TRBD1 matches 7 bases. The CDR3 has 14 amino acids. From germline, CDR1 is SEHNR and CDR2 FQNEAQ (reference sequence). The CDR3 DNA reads TGTTCCAGCAGCTTATTCAGGGGGTCGTCTGGCTACACCTTC. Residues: CSSSLFRGSSGYTF.

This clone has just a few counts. Here the CDR3 DNA reads TGTGCCACCAAACCAGATAGCGGGGGCCACTCCTACAATGAGCAGTTCTTC. It codes for CATKPDSGGHSYNEQFF. The chain links TRBV10-3 to TRBJ2-1; 9 bases fit TRBD2. V shed 10 bases and J 0 bases; nucleotides not matched to a gene: 13. Germline V gene lookup returns CDR1 ENHRY and CDR2 SYGVKD. This CDR3 comprises 17 residues.

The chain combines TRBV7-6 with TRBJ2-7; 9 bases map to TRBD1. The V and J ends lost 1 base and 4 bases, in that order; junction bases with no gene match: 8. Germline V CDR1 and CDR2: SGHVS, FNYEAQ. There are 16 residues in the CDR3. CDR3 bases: TGTGCCAGCAGCTTAGGAGGGGGGACAGGGATTTACGAGCAGTACTTC. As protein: CASSLGGGTGIYEQYF.

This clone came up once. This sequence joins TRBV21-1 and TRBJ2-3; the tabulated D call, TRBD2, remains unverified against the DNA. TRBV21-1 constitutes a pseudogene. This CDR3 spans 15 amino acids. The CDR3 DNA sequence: TGTGCCAGCAGGGGACTAGCGGGGTTCACAGATACGCAGTATTTT. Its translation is CASRGLAGFTDTQYF.

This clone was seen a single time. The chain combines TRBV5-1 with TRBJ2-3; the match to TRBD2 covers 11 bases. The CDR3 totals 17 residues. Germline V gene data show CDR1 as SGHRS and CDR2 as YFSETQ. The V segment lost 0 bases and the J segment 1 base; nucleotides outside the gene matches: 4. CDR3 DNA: TGCGCCAGCAGCTTGGCCCCGACTAGCGGGGGCACAGATACGCAGTATTTT. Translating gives CASSLAPTSGGTDTQYF.

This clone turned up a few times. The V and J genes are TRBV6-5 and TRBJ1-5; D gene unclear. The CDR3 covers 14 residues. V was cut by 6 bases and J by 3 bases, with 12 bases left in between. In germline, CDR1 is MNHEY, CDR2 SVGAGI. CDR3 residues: CASSGVRANQPQHF. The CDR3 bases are TGTGCCAGCAGCGGGGTCCGTGCCAATCAGCCCCAGCATTTT.

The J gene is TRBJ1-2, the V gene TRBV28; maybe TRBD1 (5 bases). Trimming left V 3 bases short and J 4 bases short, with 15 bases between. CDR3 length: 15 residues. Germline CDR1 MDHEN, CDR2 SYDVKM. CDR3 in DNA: TGTGCCAGCAGTTTCTTCGGGGGGTTGAGCTATGGCTACACCTTC. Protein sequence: CASSFFGGLSYGYTF.

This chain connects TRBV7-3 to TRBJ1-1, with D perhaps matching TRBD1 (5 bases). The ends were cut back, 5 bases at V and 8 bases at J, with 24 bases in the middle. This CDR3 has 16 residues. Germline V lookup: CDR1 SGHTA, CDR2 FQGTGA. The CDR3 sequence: CASSPYAGTQAREAFF. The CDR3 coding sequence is TGTGCCAGCAGCCCATATGCCGGAACACAGGCGAGAGAAGCTTTCTTT.

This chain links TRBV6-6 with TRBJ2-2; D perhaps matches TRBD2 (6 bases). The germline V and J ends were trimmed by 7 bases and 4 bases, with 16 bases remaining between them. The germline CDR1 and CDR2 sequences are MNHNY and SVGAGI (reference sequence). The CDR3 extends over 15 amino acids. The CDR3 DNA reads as TGTGCCAGCAACGACGTGGGGGGTGTCACCGGGGAGCTGTTTTTT. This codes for CASNDVGGVTGELFF.

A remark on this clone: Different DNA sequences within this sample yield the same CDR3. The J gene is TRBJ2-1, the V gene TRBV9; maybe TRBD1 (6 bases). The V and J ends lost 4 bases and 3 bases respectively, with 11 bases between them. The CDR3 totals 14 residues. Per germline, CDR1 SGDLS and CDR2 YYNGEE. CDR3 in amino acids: CASSPRTVYNEQFF. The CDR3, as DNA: TGTGCCAGCAGCCCCCGGACAGTCTACAATGAGCAGTTCTTC. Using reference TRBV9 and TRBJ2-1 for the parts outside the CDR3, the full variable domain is DSGVTQTPKHLITATGQRVTLRCSPRSGDLSVYWYQQSLDQGLQFLIQYYNGEERAKGNILERFSAQQFPDLHSELNLSSLELGDSALYFCASSPRTVYNEQFFGPGTRLTVL.

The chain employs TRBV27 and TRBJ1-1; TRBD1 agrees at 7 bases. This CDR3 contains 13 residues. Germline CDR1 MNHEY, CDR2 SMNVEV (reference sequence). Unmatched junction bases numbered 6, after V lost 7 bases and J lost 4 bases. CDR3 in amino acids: CASKTGFGTEAFF. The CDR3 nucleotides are TGTGCCAGCAAGACAGGGTTCGGCACTGAAGCTTTCTTT.

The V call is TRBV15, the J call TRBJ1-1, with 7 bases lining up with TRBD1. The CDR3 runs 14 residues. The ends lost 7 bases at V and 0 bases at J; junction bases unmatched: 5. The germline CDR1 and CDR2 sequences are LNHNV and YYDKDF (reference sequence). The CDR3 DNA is TGTGCCACCAAGAAGGGACAGCTGAACACTGAAGCTTTCTTT. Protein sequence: CATKKGQLNTEAFF.

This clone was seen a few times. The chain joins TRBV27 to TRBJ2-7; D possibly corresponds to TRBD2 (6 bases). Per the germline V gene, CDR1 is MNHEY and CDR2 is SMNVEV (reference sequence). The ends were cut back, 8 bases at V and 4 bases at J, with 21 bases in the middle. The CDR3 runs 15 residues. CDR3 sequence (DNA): TGTGCCAGCCTGTCCCTCGGGAGATGGGGTTACGAGCAGTACTTC. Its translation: CASLSLGRWGYEQYF.

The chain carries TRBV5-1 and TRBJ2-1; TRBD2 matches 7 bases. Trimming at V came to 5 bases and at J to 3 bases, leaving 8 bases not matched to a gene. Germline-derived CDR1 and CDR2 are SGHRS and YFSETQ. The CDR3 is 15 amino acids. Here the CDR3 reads CASSLGEGGYNEQFF. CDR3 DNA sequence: TGCGCCAGCAGTCTGGGGGAGGGTGGCTACAATGAGCAGTTCTTC.

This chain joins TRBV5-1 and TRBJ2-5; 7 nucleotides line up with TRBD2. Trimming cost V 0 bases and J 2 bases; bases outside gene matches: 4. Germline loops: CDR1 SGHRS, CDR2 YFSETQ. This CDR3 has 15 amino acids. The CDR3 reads CASSLDPSGQETQYF. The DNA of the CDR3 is TGCGCCAGCAGCTTGGATCCTAGCGGACAAGAGACCCAGTACTTC.

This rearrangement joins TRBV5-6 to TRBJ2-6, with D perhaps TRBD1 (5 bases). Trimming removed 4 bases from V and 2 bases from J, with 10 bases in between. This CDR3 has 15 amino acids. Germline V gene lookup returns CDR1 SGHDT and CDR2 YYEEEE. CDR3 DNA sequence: TGTGCCAGCAGCCCGATAGGGGCTGGGGCCAACGTCCTGACTTTC. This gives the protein CASSPIGAGANVLTF. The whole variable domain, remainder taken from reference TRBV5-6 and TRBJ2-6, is DAGVTQSPTHLIKTRGQQVTLRCSPKSGHDTVSWYQQALGQGPQFIFQYYEEEERQRGNFPDRFSGHQFPNYSSELNVNALLLGDSALYLCASSPIGAGANVLTFGAGSRLTVL.

As DNA, the CDR3 is TGTGCCAGCAGACCGGGACAAGCGAACTATGGCTACACCTTC. Its protein product is CASRPGQANYGYTF. The chain uses TRBV2 and TRBJ1-2, with D tentatively TRBD1 (6 bases). The CDR3 covers 14 residues. CDR1 SNHLY and CDR2 FYNNEI come from the germline V gene. V lost 6 bases and J 2 bases, leaving 13 bases between the germline ends.

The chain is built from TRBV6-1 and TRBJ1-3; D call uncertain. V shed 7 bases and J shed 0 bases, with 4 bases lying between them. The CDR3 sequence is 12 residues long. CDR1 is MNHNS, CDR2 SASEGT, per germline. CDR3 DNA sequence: TGTGCCAGCACCCTCTCTGGAAACACCATATATTTT. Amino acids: CASTLSGNTIYF.

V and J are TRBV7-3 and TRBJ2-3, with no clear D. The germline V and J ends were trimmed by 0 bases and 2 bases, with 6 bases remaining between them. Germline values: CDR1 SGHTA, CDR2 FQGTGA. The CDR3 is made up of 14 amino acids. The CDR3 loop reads CASSLTRYTDTQYF. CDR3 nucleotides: TGTGCCAGCAGCTTAACGAGATACACAGATACGCAGTATTTT.

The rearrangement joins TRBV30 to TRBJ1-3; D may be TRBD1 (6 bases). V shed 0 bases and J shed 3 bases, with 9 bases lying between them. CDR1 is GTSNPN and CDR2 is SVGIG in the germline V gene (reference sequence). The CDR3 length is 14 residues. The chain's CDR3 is CAWSVQGNGNTIYF. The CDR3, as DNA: TGTGCCTGGAGTGTACAGGGTAATGGAAACACCATATATTTT.

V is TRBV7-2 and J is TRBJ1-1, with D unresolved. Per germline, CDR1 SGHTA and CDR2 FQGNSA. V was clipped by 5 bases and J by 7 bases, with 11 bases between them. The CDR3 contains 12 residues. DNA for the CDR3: TGTGCCAGCAGCCCCTACGGAGTTGAAGCTTTCTTT. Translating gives CASSPYGVEAFF.

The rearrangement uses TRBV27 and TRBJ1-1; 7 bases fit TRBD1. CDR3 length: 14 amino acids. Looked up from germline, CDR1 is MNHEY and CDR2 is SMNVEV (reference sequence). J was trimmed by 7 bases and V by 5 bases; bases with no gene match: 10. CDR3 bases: TGTGCCAGCAGTAGATCAGGGGGAAGGGGTGAAGCTTTCTTT. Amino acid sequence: CASSRSGGRGEAFF.

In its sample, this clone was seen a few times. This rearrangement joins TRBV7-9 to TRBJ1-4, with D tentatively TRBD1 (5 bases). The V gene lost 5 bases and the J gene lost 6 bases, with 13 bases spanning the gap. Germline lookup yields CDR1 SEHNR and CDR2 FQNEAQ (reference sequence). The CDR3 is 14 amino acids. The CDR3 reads CASSNGQDDEKLFF. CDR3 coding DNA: TGTGCCAGCAGCAACGGACAAGACGATGAAAAACTGTTTTTT.